One and the same sample provided the 20 T cell receptor beta chains below, sequenced in a study of T cells after yellow fever vaccination. TCRdb reprocessed the 5' RACE reads via MiXCR and lists one record per CDR3 protein. The data contain 400,000 to 650,000 distinct CDR3 sequences, 21% of them singletons. The sequencing used PBMCs, collected less than 25 days after the first yellow fever vaccination. The receptors stem from a man younger than 30 who received the YFV17D yellow fever vaccine.

This clonotype was detected a few times. The chain employs TRBV21-1 and TRBJ2-1; the table's D call TRBD2 went unverified against the DNA. TRBV21-1 is a pseudogene. This CDR3 is built from 20 residues. The CDR3 loop is CASSKALGTSGGVVDNEQFF. The DNA for the CDR3 is TGTGCCAGCAGCAAAGCCCTTGGGACTAGCGGGGGGGTGGTCGACAATGAGCAGTTCTTC.

This sequence joins TRBV20-1 and TRBJ2-1, with TRBD2 as a possible D gene (6 bases). Trimming shortened V by 6 bases and J by 1 base, and 22 bases separated the two germline ends. In germline, CDR1 is DFQATT, CDR2 SNEGSKA (reference sequence). CDR3 size: 17 residues. The DNA for the CDR3 is TGCAGTGCGCCGACAGCGGGTTCCCGCGTTTCCTACAATGAGCAGTTCTTC. Its protein is CSAPTAGSRVSYNEQFF.

This clonotype has at least ten counts. The chain couples TRBV19 to TRBJ2-2; D ambiguous. Germline loops: CDR1 LNHDA, CDR2 SQIVND (reference sequence). Trimming pared 1 base from V and 4 bases from J, leaving 7 bases between. CDR3 size: 14 residues. CDR3 region: CASSIVSSTGELFF. The CDR3 bases are TGTGCCAGTAGTATAGTCTCGAGCACCGGGGAGCTGTTTTTT.

This clonotype was seen more than once but under ten times. This chain joins TRBV6-2 or TRBV6-3 and TRBJ2-3, with 9 bases lining up with TRBD1. Per the germline V gene, CDR1 is MNHEY and CDR2 is SVGEGT. CDR3 size: 14 residues. V lost 6 bases to trimming and J lost 4 bases; unmatched junction nucleotides: 5. CDR3 loop: CASSSGQGPDTQYF. The CDR3, as DNA: TGTGCCAGCAGCTCGGGACAGGGCCCAGATACGCAGTATTTT.

This clonotype has just a few counts. The rearrangement links TRBV20-1 to TRBJ1-1; D perhaps matches TRBD1 (6 bases). CDR3 length: 15 residues. The V gene lost 6 bases and the J gene lost 0 bases, with 17 bases spanning the gap. Germline V gives CDR1 DFQATT, CDR2 SNEGSKA (reference sequence). The CDR3 nucleotides read TGCAGTGCGTCGAGGGGGAGCCTCATGAACACTGAAGCTTTCTTT. Its protein product is CSASRGSLMNTEAFF.

The V gene is TRBV7-8, the J gene TRBJ2-2, with 10 bases aligning to TRBD2. This CDR3 has 18 amino acids. Germline V gives CDR1 SGHVS, CDR2 FQNEAQ. After removal of 1 base from V and 5 bases from J, the junction contained 10 bases not matched to a gene. CDR3 coding DNA: TGTGCCAGCAGCTTAGGACTGAGCGGGGGGGCCAGGACCGGGGAGCTGTTTTTT. It translates to CASSLGLSGGARTGELFF.

This clonotype appeared a few times. The chain joins TRBV19 to TRBJ2-1; either TRBD1 or TRBD2 may fit D (5 bases each). There are 15 residues in the CDR3. Germline V lookup: CDR1 LNHDA, CDR2 SQIVND (reference sequence). Between the trimmed V and J ends, which lost 4 bases and 1 base, there was a span of 11 bases. Here the CDR3 reads CASSRFGGSYNEQFF. The DNA of the CDR3 is TGTGCCAGTAGTAGATTTGGGGGTTCCTACAATGAGCAGTTCTTC.

The rearrangement uses TRBV4-2 and TRBJ1-2; no definite D call. The V end lost 0 bases, the J end lost 8 bases, and 13 bases lay between the germline ends. This CDR3 spans 14 amino acids. Germline lookup yields CDR1 LGHNA and CDR2 YNFKEQ. CDR3 nucleotide sequence: TGTGCCAGCAGCCAAGATCGGGCCCCGAGAGGCTACACCTTC. Residues: CASSQDRAPRGYTF.

The rearrangement joins TRBV5-8 to TRBJ2-1; the match to TRBD2 covers 10 bases. The CDR3 extends over 17 amino acids. The V gene's germline CDR1 is SGHTS and CDR2 YDEGEE. The V gene end was trimmed by 0 bases and the J gene end by 0 bases; junction bases not matched to a gene: 3. This CDR3 reads CASSLGSGGSSYNEQFF. The CDR3, as DNA: TGTGCCAGCAGCTTGGGTAGCGGGGGGAGCTCCTACAATGAGCAGTTCTTC.

The chain joins TRBV7-2 to TRBJ2-1, with D perhaps being TRBD1 or TRBD2 (5 bases each). The CDR3 has 13 residues. Germline V gives CDR1 SGHTA, CDR2 FQGNSA. Trimming shortened V by 5 bases and J by 8 bases, and 13 bases separated the two germline ends. CDR3 region: CASSIRAGDEQFF. The CDR3 bases are TGTGCCAGCAGCATCAGGGCGGGCGATGAGCAGTTCTTC.

This clonotype came up a few times. The chain links TRBV15 to TRBJ2-7, with 8 nucleotides matching TRBD2. The germline CDR1 and CDR2 sequences are LNHNV and YYDKDF (reference sequence). The CDR3 runs to 15 residues. J gave up 0 bases and V 3 bases, and 4 bases lay outside the gene matches. The CDR3 bases are TGTGCCACCAGCAGGACGCGGGGGGCCTCCTACGAGCAGTACTTC. Its translation is CATSRTRGASYEQYF. Looking up the rest from reference TRBV15 and TRBJ2-7 gives the full variable domain: DAMVIQNPRYQVTQFGKPVTLSCSQTLNHNVMYWYQQKSSQAPKLLFHYYDKDFNNEADTPDNFQSRRPNTSFCFLDIRSPGLGDTAMYLCATSRTRGASYEQYFGPGTRLTVT.

In its sample, this clonotype was seen a few times. The genes are TRBV20-1 and TRBJ2-3; 8 bases map to TRBD2. Germline values: CDR1 DFQATT, CDR2 SNEGSKA (reference sequence). This CDR3 has 15 residues. Trimming at V came to 1 base and at J to 5 bases, leaving 8 bases not matched to a gene. The DNA for the CDR3 is TGCAGTGCTAGAGTCTGGAGCGGGGGCGGAGATACGCAGTATTTT. Its protein is CSARVWSGGGDTQYF.

This clonotype was recorded a few times. V and J are TRBV5-6 and TRBJ2-3; 13 nucleotides align to TRBD2. Trimming at V came to 4 bases and at J to 4 bases, leaving 3 bases not matched to a gene. Germline loops: CDR1 SGHDT, CDR2 YYEEEE. This CDR3 has 15 amino acids. The CDR3 DNA sequence: TGTGCCAGCAGCACACTAGCGGGGGGGCCAGATACGCAGTATTTT. It encodes CASSTLAGGPDTQYF.

This clonotype was detected only a few times. The V and J genes are TRBV27 and TRBJ2-1, with TRBD2 matching over 8 bases. Per germline, CDR1 MNHEY and CDR2 SMNVEV (reference sequence). Trimming at V came to 7 bases and at J to 3 bases, leaving 8 bases not matched to a gene. The CDR3 is made up of 15 amino acids. CDR3 loop: CASTLGGGLYNEQFF. The CDR3 DNA is TGTGCCAGCACCCTTGGCGGGGGGCTCTACAATGAGCAGTTCTTC.

CDR3 in amino acids: CASIDVIGTAGNTGELFF. The CDR3 nucleotides are TGTGCCAGCATCGACGTGATCGGGACAGCGGGGAACACCGGGGAGCTGTTTTTT. The rearrangement uses TRBV28 and TRBJ2-2, with a weak D call TRBD1 (7 bases). V was clipped by 7 bases and J by 1 base, with 22 bases between them. Germline CDR1 reads MDHEN; CDR2 reads SYDVKM. The CDR3 is 18 amino acids.

The chain links TRBV18 to TRBJ2-7, with D perhaps TRBD1 (6 bases). The CDR3 covers 14 residues. Per germline, CDR1 KGHSH and CDR2 LQKENI. Trimming removed 3 bases at V and 2 bases at J, with 11 bases between. The CDR3 nucleotides are TGTGCCAGCTCACCGGGGGCCCTCCCCTACGAGCAGTACTTC. Amino acid sequence: CASSPGALPYEQYF.

The table lists this clonotype with a few counts. The genes are TRBV4-2 and TRBJ2-6; TRBD1 matches 7 bases. Germline trimming cut 1 base from V and 4 bases from J; bases unmatched to any gene: 7. The CDR3 totals 17 residues. Germline V gene lookup returns CDR1 LGHNA and CDR2 YNFKEQ. This chain's CDR3 is CASSQVAGGDGANVLTF. The CDR3 DNA reads TGTGCCAGCAGCCAAGTGGCAGGGGGTGACGGGGCCAACGTCCTGACTTTC.

The chain couples TRBV5-6 to TRBJ1-2; TRBD1 matches at 8 bases. This CDR3 region has 13 residues. With V trimmed by 4 bases and J by 8 bases, 7 bases remained unmatched. The germline gives CDR1 SGHDT, CDR2 YYEEEE. This CDR3 reads CASSLPDREGYTF. In nucleotides, the CDR3 is TGTGCCAGCAGCCTCCCGGACAGGGAGGGCTACACCTTC.

The chain combines TRBV6-2 or TRBV6-3 with TRBJ2-7, with D tentatively TRBD2 (7 bases). The CDR3 contains 15 residues. The V and J ends lost 7 bases and 2 bases respectively, with 18 bases between them. Per germline, CDR1 MNHEY and CDR2 SVGEGT. CDR3 in amino acids: CASTWAGAGAYEQYF. The CDR3 DNA sequence: TGTGCCAGCACTTGGGCGGGGGCCGGGGCCTACGAGCAGTACTTC.

This clonotype was seen more than once but under ten times. The chain combines TRBV6-2 or TRBV6-3 with TRBJ1-5, with TRBD1 identical over 10 bases. With V trimmed by 6 bases and J by 6 bases, 11 bases remained unmatched. CDR1 is MNHEY, CDR2 SVGEGT, per germline. The length of the CDR3 is 16 residues. This CDR3 reads CASRIETGGTSQPQHF. CDR3 sequence (DNA): TGTGCCAGCAGGATAGAGACAGGGGGCACGAGTCAGCCCCAGCATTTT.